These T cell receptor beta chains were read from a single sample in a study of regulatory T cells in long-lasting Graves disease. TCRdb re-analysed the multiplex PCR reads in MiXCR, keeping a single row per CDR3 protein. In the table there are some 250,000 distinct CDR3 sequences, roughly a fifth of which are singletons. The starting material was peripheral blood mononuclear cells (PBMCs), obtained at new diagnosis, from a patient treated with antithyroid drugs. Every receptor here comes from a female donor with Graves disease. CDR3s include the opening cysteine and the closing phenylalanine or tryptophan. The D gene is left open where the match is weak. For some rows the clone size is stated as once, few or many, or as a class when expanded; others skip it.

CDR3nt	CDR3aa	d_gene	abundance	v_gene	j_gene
TGTGCCAGCAGTGACCGGACAGGGGGAGGCTACACCTTC	CASSDRTGGGYTF	TRBD1	many	TRBV2	TRBJ1-2
TGTGCCAGCTCACCGGAGGGGGCATCTGGCTATGGCTACACCTTC	CASSPEGASGYGYTF	TRBD1	many	TRBV18	TRBJ1-2
TGTGCCAGCGCTAGGGAGGTAGGAGGGCTCCACACTGAAGCTTCCTTT	CASAREVGGLHTEASF	-	-	TRBV6-1	TRBJ1-1
TGTGCCAGCAGCTTATCTTCGGGGCGGGAGCAGTACTTC	CASSLSSGREQYF	-	many	TRBV11-2	TRBJ2-7
TGTGCCAGCAGCTTAGACGGTAAAGCGTCCTACAATGAGCAGTTCTTC	CASSLDGKASYNEQFF	-	many	TRBV7-8	TRBJ2-1
TGTGCCATCAGTGACAATGGAGCGGTCCCGTTCAGGGACTATGGCTACACCTTC	CAISDNGAVPFRDYGYTF	-	-	TRBV10-3	TRBJ1-2
TGTGCCAGCAGCTTGGGACTAGCGTATGATACGCAGTATTTT	CASSLGLAYDTQYF	TRBD2	many	TRBV7-2	TRBJ2-3
TGCAGTGCGAGAACTAGCGGGACTGGGGGGGAGCAGTACTTC	CSARTSGTGGEQYF	TRBD2	many	TRBV20-1	TRBJ2-7
TGTGCCAGCAGTGACACAGGGGGCGCAGATACGCAGTATTTT	CASSDTGGADTQYF	TRBD1	-	TRBV2	TRBJ2-3
TGTGCCAGCAGCTTGGCAGGGTGGGGAAACACCATATATTTT	CASSLAGWGNTIYF	-	few	TRBV11-2	TRBJ1-3
TGCGCCAGCAGCTTGGAGACAACCTACAATGAGCAGTTCTTC	CASSLETTYNEQFF	-	-	TRBV5-1	TRBJ2-1
TGTGCCACCAGCTCACCCACGCAGACCGGGGAGCTGTTTTTT	CATSSPTQTGELFF	-	many	TRBV15	TRBJ2-2
TGTGCCAGCAGCTTATCTGTTCGGGGACTTAAGAACACTGAAGCTTTCTTT	CASSLSVRGLKNTEAFF	-	many	TRBV7-2	TRBJ1-1
TGTGCCAGCACAACCGGGACAGGGGGGAATGAGCAGTTCTTC	CASTTGTGGNEQFF	TRBD1	many	TRBV28	TRBJ2-1
TGTGCCAGCAGCTTAGCCCGGGACGGAGACTACGAGCAGTACTTC	CASSLARDGDYEQYF	-	-	TRBV7-6	TRBJ2-7
TGTGCCAGCGCTACCAGACAGGGGTACGAGCAGTACTTC	CASATRQGYEQYF	TRBD1	-	TRBV6-1	TRBJ2-7
TGTGCCAGCAGTACGGGACTAGCGGGAGCTCGGGAGCAGTACTTC	CASSTGLAGAREQYF	TRBD2	many	TRBV12-3/TRBV12-4	TRBJ2-7
TGTGCCAGCAGCGACAGGGGGTTCTCCTACGAGCAGTACTTC	CASSDRGFSYEQYF	TRBD1	many	TRBV27	TRBJ2-7
TGTGCCAGCAGTCAGACATTACCTCGGTCCTACGAGCAGTACTTC	CASSQTLPRSYEQYF	-	many	TRBV27	TRBJ2-7
TGTGCCAGTAGTATTCAAGGGGCATACACCGGGGAGCTGTTTTTT	CASSIQGAYTGELFF	-	few	TRBV19	TRBJ2-2
TGCGCCAGCAGTGAATACAGGGGTGGTGAAGCTTTCTTT	CASSEYRGGEAFF	TRBD1	many	TRBV10-1	TRBJ1-1
TGTGCCAGCAGCTTGAGCTCTGGGGCCAACGTCCTGACTTTC	CASSLSSGANVLTF	-	many	TRBV7-3	TRBJ2-6
TGTGCCAGCTCACCTATACAGACCAACACTGAAGCTTTCTTT	CASSPIQTNTEAFF	-	many	TRBV18	TRBJ1-1
TGCGCCGGTTCGCCGGGACTAGCGGGCCATGAGCAGTTCTTC	CAGSPGLAGHEQFF	TRBD2	-	TRBV10-2	TRBJ2-1
TGCAGTGCTAGAGAGGGGACAGGGCTTGCACCCCTCCACTTT	CSAREGTGLAPLHF	TRBD1	-	TRBV20-1	TRBJ1-6
TGTGCCAGCAGTTACTCCGGGACTTCCCACAATGAGCAGTTCTTC	CASSYSGTSHNEQFF	-	many	TRBV6-5	TRBJ2-1
TGTGCCAGCAAAGGACTAGCGGGGGATTCCAATGAGCAGTTCTTC	CASKGLAGDSNEQFF	TRBD2	-	TRBV2	TRBJ2-1
TGTGCCAGCAGCTTAGATGACAGGCCACATCACTATGGCTACACCTTC	CASSLDDRPHHYGYTF	-	-	TRBV7-2	TRBJ1-2
TGTGCCAGCAGCCGACAGGTCTACGAGCAGTACTTC	CASSRQVYEQYF	-	-	TRBV7-9	TRBJ2-7
TGTGCCAGCAGCGTCGAGGATCAGCACGAGACCCAGTACTTC	CASSVEDQHETQYF	-	few	TRBV9	TRBJ2-5
TGTGCCAGTACCCAGGGTTGGAAGGCCGGGGAGCTGTTTTTT	CASTQGWKAGELFF	-	-	TRBV19	TRBJ2-2
TGTGCCAGCTCACGACTGGGAGGCGAAGCTTTCTTT	CASSRLGGEAFF	-	many	TRBV18	TRBJ1-1
TGTGCCAGCAAGCTAGGGACTAGCGGAGGGGCAATGCAGTTCTTC	CASKLGTSGGAMQFF	TRBD2	many	TRBV11-3	TRBJ2-1
TGTGCCAGCAGCTTCGGACAGAGCTCCTACAATGAGCAGTTCTTC	CASSFGQSSYNEQFF	-	many	TRBV11-3	TRBJ2-1
TGCAGCGTTGAACCGGGACAGGGAAGCGAGCAGTACTTC	CSVEPGQGSEQYF	TRBD1	many	TRBV29-1	TRBJ2-7
TGTGCCACCACACTCAGACAGGGACTCGGCGAGCAGTACTTC	CATTLRQGLGEQYF	-	many	TRBV6-2/TRBV6-3	TRBJ2-7
TGTGCCAGCAGCTCAGGGACAGGGATCTACGAGCAGTACTTC	CASSSGTGIYEQYF	TRBD1	many	TRBV5-1	TRBJ2-7
TGCGCCAGCAGCCCGGGACTAGCGGAAAACTACGAGCAGTACTTC	CASSPGLAENYEQYF	TRBD2	-	TRBV5-1	TRBJ2-7
TGTGCCAGCAGTCAGGGACTAGTCACCGGGGAGCTGTTTTTT	CASSQGLVTGELFF	TRBD2	many	TRBV7-2	TRBJ2-2
TGTGCCAGCTCCGACGATATCTCTGGGGCCAACGTCCTGACTTTC	CASSDDISGANVLTF	-	-	TRBV18	TRBJ2-6
TGCAGTGCTGAGCAGGGCGGTGGGGGAAACATTCAGTACTTC	CSAEQGGGGNIQYF	-	many	TRBV20-1	TRBJ2-4
TGTGCCAGCAGTTTAACTCCCCAACCCGGGGAGCTGTTTTTT	CASSLTPQPGELFF	-	few	TRBV27	TRBJ2-2
TGCGCCAGCAGCCAAGATCGGACGACAGGAGATACGCAGTATTTT	CASSQDRTTGDTQYF	-	many	TRBV4-1	TRBJ2-3
TGTGCCAGCAGCCAAGCCGGGGATCAGCCCCAGCATTTT	CASSQAGDQPQHF	-	many	TRBV3-1	TRBJ1-5
TGTGCCAGCTCACCGCGACAGGGTAACTTTGTCTGGCAGTATTTT	CASSPRQGNFVWQYF	TRBD1	many	TRBV18	TRBJ2-3
TGTGCCACCAGCAGGTGGGGGGATGAATCCTACGAGCAGTACTTC	CATSRWGDESYEQYF	-	many	TRBV15	TRBJ2-7
TGTGCCAGCAGCCAAATCAGGGGGCTGGCCCACTACGAGCAGTACTTC	CASSQIRGLAHYEQYF	TRBD1	many	TRBV4-2	TRBJ2-7
TGCGCCAGCAGCTCCCACGCTAGCGGGGGGGCGGTCAATGAGCAGTTCTTC	CASSSHASGGAVNEQFF	TRBD2	many	TRBV5-1	TRBJ2-1
TGTGCCAGCAGTTACTCGAGTGGCGTCAACTATGGCTACACCTTC	CASSYSSGVNYGYTF	-	few	TRBV6-2/TRBV6-3	TRBJ1-2
TGCAGTGCTGCTCCGGGGTACTCCTACGAGCAGTACTTC	CSAAPGYSYEQYF	-	-	TRBV20-1	TRBJ2-7
TGTGCCAGCAGCTTGGACTGGGGGTACGAGCAGTACTTC	CASSLDWGYEQYF	-	many	TRBV7-9	TRBJ2-7
TGTGCCAGTAGAGTTTCTGCCCACCCTGGAAACACCATATATTTT	CASRVSAHPGNTIYF	-	-	TRBV19	TRBJ1-3